One sample yielded the 29 T cell receptor beta chains listed below, sequenced in a study of T-cell reconstitution after alpha-beta-depleted transplantation in children. The authors prepared the TCRbeta library with unique molecular identifiers. TCRdb analysed the PCR reads with MiXCR anew, one entry per CDR3 protein. The sample contains tens of thousands of distinct CDR3 sequences, roughly 4.5% of which appear only once. The source material was PBMCs, mostly from graft donor cells, sampled 180 days after TCRalphabeta/CD19-depleted stem cell transplant. Receptors originate from a boy less than two years old who had a stem cell transplant for acute myeloid leukemia, so the T cells may come from the graft donor.

This clonotype was picked up many times. The rearrangement joins TRBV7-8 to TRBJ1-1; a possible D gene is TRBD1 (5 bases). This CDR3 is 16 amino acids long. The germline gives CDR1 SGHVS, CDR2 FQNEAQ. V lost 10 bases and J lost 5, with 26 bases in between. CDR3 amino acids: CATHPGRGNRRTEAFF. Here the CDR3 DNA reads TGTGCCACCCACCCCGGGAGGGGAAACCGTCGAACTGAAGCTTTCTTT.

The genes are TRBV20-1 and TRBJ2-5; 7 nucleotides match TRBD1. The CDR3 extends over 13 amino acids. Losses at the gene ends were 5 bases for V and 1 base for J; bases not matched to a gene: 4. Germline V CDR1 and CDR2: DFQATT, SNEGSKA (reference sequence). DNA for the CDR3: TGCAGTGCTGGACAGGCGATCCAAGAGACCCAGTACTTC. This translates into CSAGQAIQETQYF.

This clonotype was seen ten or more times. The chain joins TRBV10-1 to TRBJ2-3, with D possibly matching TRBD2 (5 bases). V was trimmed by 0 bases and J by 4 bases, leaving 5 bases between them. CDR1 and CDR2 from the germline V gene are WNHNN and SYGVQD (reference sequence). This CDR3 comprises 13 residues. The chain's CDR3 is CASSESGADTQYF. CDR3 DNA sequence: TGCGCCAGCAGTGAGTCCGGGGCAGATACGCAGTATTTT.

This clonotype was counted many times. This chain connects TRBV7-9 to TRBJ2-3; no definite D call. The CDR3 consists of 13 residues. V was cut by 5 bases and J by 7 bases, with 13 bases left in between. Germline CDR1 reads SEHNR; CDR2 reads FQNEAQ (reference sequence). The CDR3 protein is CASSPFALYTQYF. The DNA for the CDR3 is TGTGCCAGCAGCCCCTTCGCCCTCTATACGCAGTATTTT. Full variable domain (missing parts from reference TRBV7-9 and TRBJ2-3): DTGVSQNPRHKITKRGQNVTFRCDPISEHNRLYWYRQTLGQGPEFLTYFQNEAQLEKSRLLSDRFSAERPKGSFSTLEIQRTEQGDSAMYLCASSPFALYTQYFGPGTRLTVL.

This clonotype showed up many times. The CDR3 nucleotides are TGTGCCACCAGCAGAGCCCAGGCCTTCCAAGAGACCCAGTACTTC. The encoded protein is CATSRAQAFQETQYF. The rearrangement uses TRBV15 and TRBJ2-5; no clear D. Germline V gene data show CDR1 as LNHNV and CDR2 as YYDKDF (reference sequence). The length of the CDR3 is 15 residues. V was pared by 1 base and J by 1 base, with 10 bases between.

There are many counts of this clonotype. V is TRBV12-3 or TRBV12-4 and J is TRBJ2-2; D not resolved. Trimming stripped 3 bases from V and 6 bases from J, with 5 bases between. The CDR3 is 12 amino acids. As DNA, the CDR3 is TGTGCCAGCAGTTTCAGGCCCGGGGAGCTGTTTTTT. This translates into CASSFRPGELFF.

This clonotype was detected ten times or more. This chain links TRBV7-9 with TRBJ1-1; a possible D gene is TRBD1 (5 bases). The germline V gene encodes CDR1 SEHNR and CDR2 FQNEAQ (reference sequence). This CDR3 region has 14 residues. With 3 bases removed from V and 3 bases from J, the gap between germline ends came to 11 bases. The CDR3 protein is CASSFGRVDTEAFF. The CDR3 DNA reads TGTGCCAGCAGCTTCGGCAGGGTGGACACTGAAGCTTTCTTT.

Many counts were recorded for this clonotype. V usage is TRBV30 and J usage is TRBJ1-5; no clear D gene. Per germline, CDR1 GTSNPN and CDR2 SVGIG (reference sequence). The CDR3 length is 12 residues. Deletions cut 5 bases from V and 4 bases from J, with 9 bases between. CDR3 residues: CAWDLGNQPQHF. The CDR3 region has the DNA TGTGCCTGGGATCTGGGGAATCAGCCCCAGCATTTT.

The sample holds many counts of this clonotype. The chain employs TRBV7-2 and TRBJ1-1, with D perhaps TRBD1 (5 bases). The germline gives CDR1 SGHTA, CDR2 FQGNSA. V lost 3 bases and J lost 1, with 12 bases in between. This CDR3 contains 15 residues. The CDR3 region is CASSLSRTKNTEAFF. CDR3 nucleotide sequence: TGTGCCAGCAGCTTGTCGAGGACAAAGAACACTGAAGCTTTCTTT.

There are a few counts of this clonotype. The CDR3 sequence: CASSPGGTSANTGELFF. The CDR3 DNA sequence: TGTGCCAGCAGCCCCGGAGGGACTAGCGCGAACACCGGGGAGCTGTTTTTT. The chain couples TRBV7-9 to TRBJ2-2, with TRBD2 matching over 10 bases. The germline V gene encodes CDR1 SEHNR and CDR2 FQNEAQ (reference sequence). J lost 0 bases, V lost 5 bases, and 6 bases had no gene match. The CDR3 is 17 residues long.

Many counts were recorded for this clonotype. The chain recombines TRBV27 with TRBJ2-3, with D perhaps matching TRBD1 (6 bases). V shed 0 bases and J shed 4 bases, with 11 bases lying between them. The V gene's germline CDR1 is MNHEY and CDR2 SMNVEV (reference sequence). This CDR3 is 15 amino acids long. The CDR3: CASSLSWNRADTQYF. The CDR3, as DNA: TGTGCCAGCAGTTTATCCTGGAACAGGGCAGATACGCAGTATTTT.

This clonotype was observed many times. V usage is TRBV3-1 and J usage is TRBJ2-5; D unclear. The V gene lost 8 bases and the J gene lost 2 bases, with 6 bases spanning the gap. This CDR3 contains 11 residues. Looked up from germline, CDR1 is LGHDT and CDR2 is YNNKEL (reference sequence). As DNA, the CDR3 is TGTGCCAGCGGTATTCAAGAGACCCAGTACTTC. Translating it yields CASGIQETQYF.

This clonotype was seen ten or more times. This sequence joins TRBV12-3 or TRBV12-4 and TRBJ1-4, with D possibly TRBD1 on 5 matching bases. The CDR3 runs 14 residues. V was trimmed by 7 bases and J by 8 bases, leaving 17 bases between them. The CDR3 is CASTFGTLNEKLFF. CDR3 DNA: TGTGCCAGCACCTTCGGGACCCTTAACGAAAAACTGTTTTTT.

This clonotype has ten or more counts. The chain carries TRBV12-3 or TRBV12-4 and TRBJ2-2; the match to TRBD2 covers 7 bases. The CDR3 is made up of 14 amino acids. Losses at the gene ends were 1 base for V and 6 bases for J; bases not matched to a gene: 2. CDR3 in amino acids: CASSLVRGAGELFF. The CDR3 nucleotides are TGTGCCAGCAGTTTAGTCCGGGGGGCCGGGGAGCTGTTTTTT.

At least ten counts were recorded for this clonotype. The chain has TRBV11-3 and TRBJ2-6; D might be TRBD1 (5 bases). Germline V gene lookup returns CDR1 SGHNT and CDR2 YENEEA. The CDR3 contains 17 residues. V was clipped by 5 bases and J by 2 bases, with 16 bases between them. The CDR3 coding sequence is TGTGCCAGCAGCCCACGTAGCCAGGGTGCTGGGGCCAACGTCCTGACTTTC. Its protein is CASSPRSQGAGANVLTF.

This clonotype was recorded many times. The chain links TRBV4-1 to TRBJ1-4, with D hard to call. The germline V gene has CDR1 MGHRA and CDR2 YSYEKL. Trimming took 0 bases from V and 5 from J, leaving 13 bases between them. The CDR3 is 16 amino acids. The CDR3 here is CASSQERTAGNEKLFF. The CDR3 region has the DNA TGCGCCAGCAGCCAAGAGCGGACGGCCGGGAATGAAAAACTGTTTTTT.

The table lists this clonotype with many counts. The V gene is TRBV5-1, the J gene TRBJ2-2, with D unresolved. V gave up 0 bases and J gave up 9 bases, with 9 bases separating them. The CDR3 has 13 amino acids. The V gene's germline CDR1 is SGHRS and CDR2 YFSETQ. The CDR3 is CASSLAGFRELFF. CDR3 DNA: TGCGCCAGCAGCTTGGCTGGGTTTAGGGAGCTGTTTTTT.

This clonotype was seen at least ten times. This chain uses TRBV25-1 with TRBJ2-1; no firm D call. V gave up 1 base and J gave up 0 bases, with 7 bases separating them. This CDR3 is 15 amino acids long. The germline V gene has CDR1 MGHDK and CDR2 SYGVNS. The CDR3 loop is CASSELRSSYNEQFF. In nucleotides, the CDR3 is TGTGCCAGCAGTGAATTGCGGAGCTCCTACAATGAGCAGTTCTTC.

This clonotype was seen at least ten times. The chain employs TRBV5-1 and TRBJ2-3; weak D call: TRBD1 (5 bases). There are 16 residues in the CDR3. Germline lookup yields CDR1 SGHRS and CDR2 YFSETQ. The V and J ends lost 1 base and 2 bases respectively, with 14 bases between them. This chain's CDR3 is CASSLTLQGTTDTQYF. CDR3 nucleotide sequence: TGCGCCAGCAGCTTGACGTTGCAGGGCACCACAGATACGCAGTATTTT.

This clonotype was detected ten times or more. The chain has TRBV19 and TRBJ1-2, with no clear D. CDR1 and CDR2 from the germline V gene are LNHDA and SQIVND (reference sequence). The CDR3 is 13 residues long. V lost 2 bases and J 7 bases, leaving 11 bases between the germline ends. CDR3 nucleotide sequence: TGTGCCAGTAGTATAAGAGATCTCTCTGGCTACACCTTC. This encodes CASSIRDLSGYTF.

This clonotype appeared many times. CDR3 sequence: CASSSLGNYEQYF. The CDR3 nucleotides read TGTGCCAGCAGTTCGCTGGGGAACTACGAGCAGTACTTC. V gene TRBV6-5 combines with J gene TRBJ2-7; D remains ambiguous. Germline loops: CDR1 MNHEY, CDR2 SVGAGI. Trimming removed 4 bases at V and 3 bases at J, with 10 bases between. The CDR3 extends over 13 amino acids.

This clonotype was found many times. This chain links TRBV29-1 with TRBJ2-1; D not certain. V was clipped by 4 bases and J by 5 bases, with 6 bases between them. The CDR3 spans 11 residues. Looked up from germline, CDR1 is SQVTM and CDR2 is ANQGSEA. The CDR3 reads CSVGQDNEQFF. The DNA for the CDR3 is TGCAGCGTTGGGCAGGACAATGAGCAGTTCTTC.

This clonotype has a count of ten or more. The genes are TRBV2 and TRBJ2-7; tentative D call: TRBD2 (7 bases). Germline CDR1 is SNHLY and CDR2 is FYNNEI. The CDR3 runs to 15 residues. With 6 bases removed from V and 4 bases from J, the gap between germline ends came to 19 bases. The CDR3 nucleotides read TGTGCCAGCAGGGCTACAGGGCGGGGGAGGTACGAGCAGTACGTC. Translating it yields CASRATGRGRYEQYV.

This clonotype was recorded at least ten times. The chain employs TRBV27 and TRBJ1-2; D is perhaps TRBD1 (5 bases). The CDR3 contains 17 residues. The V and J ends lost 6 bases and 0 bases respectively, with 20 bases between them. The germline V gene encodes CDR1 MNHEY and CDR2 SMNVEV (reference sequence). In nucleotides, the CDR3 is TGTGCCAGCAGCTCAGCCGGACCGTCAGGGTCTAACTATGGCTACACCTTC. The encoded protein is CASSSAGPSGSNYGYTF.

This clonotype has a count of ten or more. The genes are TRBV12-3 or TRBV12-4 and TRBJ1-6; 12 bases align to TRBD1. The CDR3 runs 15 residues. After removal of 7 bases from V and 5 bases from J, the junction contained 3 bases not matched to a gene. The CDR3 loop is CASTWDRGHNSPLHF. DNA for the CDR3: TGTGCCAGCACCTGGGACAGGGGGCATAATTCACCCCTCCACTTT.

This clonotype was recorded at least ten times. The chain joins TRBV7-9 to TRBJ2-5; D call uncertain. Germline values: CDR1 SEHNR, CDR2 FQNEAQ (reference sequence). This CDR3 spans 14 amino acids. V was shortened by 2 bases and J by 3 bases, with 10 bases between the two germline ends. The CDR3 loop is CASSLTGAEETQYF. In DNA, the CDR3 is TGTGCCAGCAGCTTAACTGGCGCCGAAGAGACCCAGTACTTC.

The table lists this clonotype with many counts. CDR3 in amino acids: CASLPTASYEQYF. Here the CDR3 DNA reads TGTGCCAGCTTACCGACAGCTTCCTACGAGCAGTACTTC. This chain links TRBV2 with TRBJ2-7; weak D call: TRBD1 (5 bases). Germline values: CDR1 SNHLY, CDR2 FYNNEI. The CDR3 length is 13 residues. V gave up 8 bases and J gave up 1 base, with 12 bases separating them.

This clonotype was counted ten times or more. This sequence joins TRBV6-2 or TRBV6-3 and TRBJ2-5, with D perhaps TRBD2 (6 bases). V lost 6 bases and J lost 5, with 16 bases in between. This CDR3 contains 14 residues. CDR1 MNHEY and CDR2 SVGEGT come from the germline V gene. In DNA form, the CDR3 reads TGTGCCAGCAGCCTCCGCGGGGTCAAGGAGACCCAGTACTTC. Residues: CASSLRGVKETQYF.

The chain is built from TRBV5-1 and TRBJ2-7; 7 bases line up with TRBD1. CDR3 length: 14 amino acids. CDR1 SGHRS and CDR2 YFSETQ come from the germline V gene. CDR3 DNA sequence: TGCGCCAGCAGCTTGGTCGCAGGGGGTCACGACCAGTACGTC. This gives the protein CASSLVAGGHDQYV.